These 15 T cell receptor beta chains came from one sample sequenced in a study of cytomegalovirus exposure and HLA in healthy donors. The study ran its PCR with 60 Vbeta and 13 Jbeta primers. The method was immunoSEQ multiplex PCR; TCRdb's version includes in-frame clones alone and lacks a portion of them. The table records roughly 170,000 clones, 84% of them present only once. Sequencing was done on a sample of PBMCs. Every receptor here comes from a girl aged 5-17 years in good health and CMV-seropositive.

CDR3 in amino acids: CASGGPSGNTIYF. In DNA, the CDR3 is TGTGCCAGTGGGGGCCCCTCTGGAAACACCATATATTTT. V usage is TRBV28 and J usage is TRBJ1-3, with a possible D match to TRBD1 (6 bases). The CDR3 spans 13 residues. Trimming cost V 9 bases and J 0 bases, with 9 bases left between them. Germline V CDR1 and CDR2: MDHEN, SYDVKM.

DNA for the CDR3: TGTGCCAGCAGCGGCGGGGGAGGGGGGGGTAATTCACCCCTCCACTTT. This codes for CASSGGGGGGNSPLHF. The chain combines TRBV9 with TRBJ1-6; possibly TRBD1 for D (6 bases). The V gene lost 3 bases and the J gene lost 6 bases, with 16 bases spanning the gap. Germline V gene data show CDR1 as SGDLS and CDR2 as YYNGEE. This CDR3 contains 16 residues.

The rearrangement links TRBV5-1 to TRBJ1-1, with D perhaps matching TRBD1 (5 bases). Germline V gene lookup returns CDR1 SGHRS and CDR2 YFSETQ. The ends were cut back, 0 bases at V and 4 bases at J, with 16 bases in the middle. This CDR3 region has 16 residues. This chain's CDR3 is CASSLDLGRVATEAFF. The CDR3 DNA reads TGCGCCAGCAGCTTGGATTTGGGCAGGGTGGCCACTGAAGCTTTCTTT.

The genes are TRBV9 and TRBJ1-3, with D hard to call. Germline CDR1 reads SGDLS; CDR2 reads YYNGEE. This CDR3 has 16 residues. V dropped 0 bases and J dropped 1 base, with 11 bases sitting between them. CDR3 sequence (DNA): TGTGCCAGCAGCGTAGCTACCGAGAAGTCTGGAAACACCATATATTTT. This gives the protein CASSVATEKSGNTIYF. Complete variable domain (other parts from reference TRBV9 and TRBJ1-3): DSGVTQTPKHLITATGQRVTLRCSPRSGDLSVYWYQQSLDQGLQFLIQYYNGEERAKGNILERFSAQQFPDLHSELNLSSLELGDSALYFCASSVATEKSGNTIYFGEGSWLTVV.

The CDR3 spells CASSYPPGTDAGGGYF. In DNA, the CDR3 is TGTGCCAGCAGTTACCCCCCGGGGACGGATGCAGGGGGAGGGTACTTC. This chain uses TRBV6-6 with TRBJ2-7, with a tentative D call TRBD1 (7 bases). The CDR3 totals 16 residues. CDR1 MNHNY and CDR2 SVGAGI come from the germline V gene (reference sequence). V was cut by 2 bases and J by 12 bases, with 26 bases left in between.

The V gene is TRBV14, the J gene TRBJ2-1; perhaps TRBD1 as D (6 bases). V lost 4 bases, J lost 3 bases, and 13 bases lay in between. Germline-derived CDR1 and CDR2 are SGHDN and FVKESK. The CDR3 runs to 15 residues. The CDR3 is CASSLGQSLYNEQFF. CDR3 bases: TGTGCCAGCAGCCTCGGACAGAGCCTCTACAATGAGCAGTTCTTC.

The CDR3 DNA follows: TGTGCCAGCAGCTCGGGGGGTGGTCAGCCCCAGCATTTT. The encoded protein is CASSSGGGQPQHF. The rearrangement links TRBV13 to TRBJ1-5, with D possibly TRBD1 on 5 matching bases. Trimming removed 4 bases from V and 6 bases from J, with 10 bases in between. Germline CDR1 PRHDT, CDR2 FYEKMQ (reference sequence). The CDR3 consists of 13 residues.

This clone was recorded a few times. The chain couples TRBV6-4 to TRBJ2-1; 7 nucleotides match TRBD2. The ends lost 6 bases at V and 5 bases at J; junction bases unmatched: 4. The CDR3 runs 13 residues. Germline CDR1 is MRHNA and CDR2 is SNTAGT. The CDR3 nucleotides are TGTGCCAGCAGCCGGGGGACTAACAATGAGCAGTTCTTC. Its protein is CASSRGTNNEQFF.

This clone was picked up a small number of times. J is TRBJ1-1 and V is TRBV5-5, with D possibly being TRBD1 (5 bases). The CDR3 is 14 amino acids. Trimming shortened V by 0 bases and J by 6 bases, and 12 bases separated the two germline ends. The germline gives CDR1 SGHKS, CDR2 YYEKEE (reference sequence). The CDR3 is CASSLETGRAEAFF. The CDR3 nucleotides read TGTGCCAGCAGCTTGGAAACAGGCCGGGCTGAAGCTTTCTTT.

The V and J genes are TRBV30 and TRBJ1-2; 10 bases match TRBD1. Trimming took 2 bases from V and 8 from J; bases not matched to a gene: 11. Germline CDR1 GTSNPN, CDR2 SVGIG (reference sequence). The CDR3 covers 15 residues. CDR3 sequence (DNA): TGTGCCTGGAGTAAGTGGGGACAGGGGATTTACGGCTACACCTTC. Amino acids: CAWSKWGQGIYGYTF.

The V and J genes are TRBV12-5 and TRBJ1-1; D might be TRBD1 (6 bases). The CDR3 is made up of 17 amino acids. Germline lookup yields CDR1 LGHNT and CDR2 FRNRAP. The V and J ends lost 8 bases and 3 bases respectively, with 25 bases between them. The CDR3 nucleotides read TGTGCTAGTAGCCCCCCGTGGGGGGGCTTGGGAGACACTGAAGCTTTCTTT. Its translation: CASSPPWGGLGDTEAFF.

The chain carries TRBV21-1 and TRBJ2-7; TRBD2 was called by the table and not checked on the DNA. TRBV21-1 is a known pseudogene. This CDR3 comprises 15 residues. The CDR3 sequence: CASNPPGLLVFEQYF. The DNA for the CDR3 is TGTGCCAGCAATCCCCCGGGGTTGCTGGTTTTCGAGCAGTACTTC.

The gene calls are TRBV30 and TRBJ2-4; the match to TRBD1 covers 9 bases. The CDR3 runs to 14 residues. The germline V gene has CDR1 GTSNPN and CDR2 SVGIG (reference sequence). Trimming at V came to 1 base and at J to 6 bases, leaving 4 bases not matched to a gene. CDR3 bases: TGTGCCTGGAGTGGGGGACAGGGCTCAAACATTCAGTACTTC. It is translated as CAWSGGQGSNIQYF.

The V gene is TRBV5-1, the J gene TRBJ1-2, with D perhaps matching TRBD1 (6 bases). Looked up from germline, CDR1 is SGHRS and CDR2 is YFSETQ. This CDR3 contains 14 residues. V was pared by 3 bases and J by 8 bases, with 17 bases between. In DNA form, the CDR3 reads TGCGCCAGCAGCTCGGACACAGGGATTTACGGCTACACCTTC. This gives the protein CASSSDTGIYGYTF.

V is TRBV7-2 and J is TRBJ1-1, with TRBD1 as a possible D gene (6 bases). Trimming cost V 3 bases and J 8 bases, with 19 bases left between them. This CDR3 is 15 amino acids long. The germline V gene has CDR1 SGHTA and CDR2 FQGNSA. This CDR3 reads CASSFYPTGTREAFF. CDR3 sequence (DNA): TGTGCCAGCAGCTTTTACCCTACAGGGACCAGGGAAGCTTTCTTT. Together with reference TRBV7-2 and TRBJ1-1, the CDR3 gives the full variable domain: GAGVSQSPSNKVTEKGKDVELRCDPISGHTALYWYRQSLGQGLEFLIYFQGNSAPDKSGLPSDRFSAERTGGSVSTLTIQRTQQEDSAVYLCASSFYPTGTREAFFGQGTRLTVV.